A single sample is the source of the 32 T cell receptor beta chains below, sequenced in a study of blood T cells in healthy people across ages. The use of a sample-barcoded 5' primer and a J-beta primer mix characterized a second PCR of roughly 6 to 11 cycles. TCRdb reanalysed the 5' RACE reads using MiXCR and keeps one entry per CDR3 protein. The data contain about 780,000 distinct CDR3 sequences, approximately 67% of them singletons. Material: blood. These receptors were collected from a man aged 25-45 years in good health.

This clonotype showed up just a few times. The chain links TRBV3-1 to TRBJ2-7; D may be TRBD1 or TRBD2 (5 bases each). This CDR3 has 15 residues. Germline V gives CDR1 LGHDT, CDR2 YNNKEL (reference sequence). V lost 3 bases and J lost 2, with 14 bases in between. The CDR3 nucleotides read TGTGCCAGCAGCCAGTGGGGGACCGCGGCCTACGAGCAGTACTTC. Its translation: CASSQWGTAAYEQYF.

In this sample, this clonotype turned up many times. The chain is built from TRBV21-1 and TRBJ2-1. TRBV21-1 is a known pseudogene. The CDR3 length is 10 residues. This CDR3 is CASRGNEQFF. The CDR3 coding sequence is TGTGCCAGCAGGGGCAATGAGCAGTTCTTC.

This sequence joins TRBV30 and TRBJ1-2, with TRBD1 as a possible D gene (6 bases). The CDR3 spans 13 residues. The V gene lost 5 bases and the J gene lost 3 bases, with 13 bases spanning the gap. The V gene's germline CDR1 is GTSNPN and CDR2 SVGIG (reference sequence). This chain's CDR3 is CAWHPDSYYGYTF. The CDR3 bases are TGTGCCTGGCACCCGGACAGCTACTATGGCTACACCTTC.

The chain employs TRBV7-2 and TRBJ2-1; D is perhaps TRBD1 or TRBD2 (6 bases each). In germline, CDR1 is SGHTA, CDR2 FQGNSA. The CDR3 runs to 15 residues. V lost 1 base, J lost 4 bases, and 11 bases lay in between. This CDR3 is CASSLGRGEYNEQFF. CDR3 nucleotides: TGTGCCAGCAGCTTAGGTAGGGGGGAATACAATGAGCAGTTCTTC. The entire variable domain, with the rest obtained from reference TRBV7-2 and TRBJ2-1, is as follows: GAGVSQSPSNKVTEKGKDVELRCDPISGHTALYWYRQSLGQGLEFLIYFQGNSAPDKSGLPSDRFSAERTGGSVSTLTIQRTQQEDSAVYLCASSLGRGEYNEQFFGPGTRLTVL.

The CDR3 coding sequence is TGCGCCAGCAGCTGGACCGGGACTAGCGGGTTTAAGGAGCAGTTCTTC. This encodes CASSWTGTSGFKEQFF. This chain connects TRBV5-1 to TRBJ2-1, with TRBD2 identical over 12 bases. The CDR3 has 16 amino acids. Trimming at V came to 3 bases and at J to 10 bases, leaving 11 bases not matched to a gene. Germline V lookup: CDR1 SGHRS, CDR2 YFSETQ.

CDR3: CASSLVAKNIQYF. The CDR3 bases are TGTGCCAGCAGTTTAGTAGCCAAAAACATTCAGTACTTC. The chain uses TRBV12-3 or TRBV12-4 and TRBJ2-4; D is unresolved. Trimming shortened V by 1 base and J by 0 bases, and 1 base separated the two germline ends. This CDR3 spans 13 amino acids.

The chain uses TRBV10-3 and TRBJ1-1; 8 nucleotides line up with TRBD1. The CDR3 sequence is 14 residues long. Germline V gives CDR1 ENHRY, CDR2 SYGVKD. V was pared by 3 bases and J by 1 base, with 1 base of the junction left unmatched. The CDR3 protein is CAISDRGRNTEAFF. In DNA form, the CDR3 reads TGTGCCATCAGTGACAGGGGGCGGAACACTGAAGCTTTCTTT.

V is TRBV7-2 and J is TRBJ2-7; 10 bases are a match to TRBD1. Germline CDR1 and CDR2: SGHTA and FQGNSA. V trimming: 5 bases; J trimming: 5 bases; junction bases outside the gene matches: 6. This CDR3 has 14 residues. CDR3 coding DNA: TGTGCCAGCAGCCCATGGGACAGGGGAAACGAGCAGTACTTC. Residues: CASSPWDRGNEQYF.

The chain has TRBV20-1 and TRBJ2-5; perhaps TRBD2 as D (6 bases). The V gene's germline CDR1 is DFQATT and CDR2 SNEGSKA (reference sequence). The CDR3 consists of 14 residues. V was trimmed by 5 bases and J by 2 bases, leaving 15 bases between them. This chain's CDR3 is CSALAALGQETQYF. The CDR3 DNA is TGCAGTGCTTTAGCGGCTCTGGGGCAAGAGACCCAGTACTTC.

This clonotype appeared once. V is TRBV5-4 and J is TRBJ1-1, with D maybe TRBD1 (5 bases). CDR1 and CDR2 from the germline V gene are SGHNT and YYREEE (reference sequence). Trimming removed 4 bases from V and 4 bases from J, with 20 bases in between. The CDR3 length is 16 residues. CDR3 bases: TGTGCCAGCAGCCCCTTGGGCAGGGAACTTGGCACTGAAGCTTTCTTT. This gives the protein CASSPLGRELGTEAFF. Based on the CDR3 plus reference TRBV5-4 and TRBJ1-1, the full variable domain is ETGVTQSPTHLIKTRGQQVTLRCSSQSGHNTVSWYQQALGQGPQFIFQYYREEENGRGNFPPRFSGLQFPNYSSELNVNALELDDSALYLCASSPLGRELGTEAFFGQGTRLTVV.

The chain carries TRBV6-5 and TRBJ2-3; weak D call: TRBD1 (5 bases). CDR3 size: 13 residues. The ends were cut back, 8 bases at V and 4 bases at J, with 13 bases in the middle. Looked up from germline, CDR1 is MNHEY and CDR2 is SVGAGI. CDR3 in amino acids: CASRLGPSDTQYF. CDR3 DNA: TGTGCCAGCCGCCTGGGGCCGTCAGATACGCAGTATTTT.

The rearrangement links TRBV27 to TRBJ2-4; 10 bases match TRBD1. The J call may be in error: the DNA end matches TRBJ2-7 better. From germline, CDR1 is MNHEY and CDR2 SMNVEV (reference sequence). This CDR3 contains 14 residues. DNA of the CDR3: TGTGCCAGCAGTTTAAGACAGGGGGCAAGCGAGCAGTACTTC. Amino acids: CASSLRQGASEQYF.

The chain carries TRBV7-2 and TRBJ2-7; 7 nucleotides agree with TRBD1. The germline CDR1 and CDR2 sequences are SGHTA and FQGNSA. The CDR3 is 14 amino acids. V shed 4 bases and J 7 bases; nucleotides not matched to a gene: 10. The DNA of the CDR3 is TGTGCCAGCAGCTCACAGGGGAATTACAATGAGCAGTACTTC. It translates to CASSSQGNYNEQYF. The complete variable domain, with remaining parts taken from reference TRBV7-2 and TRBJ2-7, reads GAGVSQSPSNKVTEKGKDVELRCDPISGHTALYWYRQSLGQGLEFLIYFQGNSAPDKSGLPSDRFSAERTGGSVSTLTIQRTQQEDSAVYLCASSSQGNYNEQYFGPGTRLTVT.

V is TRBV7-3 and J is TRBJ2-5; no definite D call. CDR3 length: 15 amino acids. Germline loops: CDR1 SGHTA, CDR2 FQGTGA. V lost 5 bases, J lost 5 bases, and 18 bases lay in between. Here the CDR3 DNA reads TGTGCCAGCAGCCTCTCACCCGGTGGTTTGGAGACCCAGTACTTC. This gives the protein CASSLSPGGLETQYF.

The chain is built from TRBV5-1 and TRBJ1-5; D unresolved. The V end was cut by 2 bases, the J end by 3 bases, with 12 bases between. The CDR3 runs to 15 residues. Per the germline V gene, CDR1 is SGHRS and CDR2 is YFSETQ. CDR3 nucleotide sequence: TGCGCCAGCAGCTTAGGTGGAACTTCCAATCAGCCCCAGCATTTT. It translates to CASSLGGTSNQPQHF.

The rearrangement links TRBV28 to TRBJ2-5; D possibly uses TRBD1 or TRBD2 (5 bases each). The assigned J gene may be wrong: the sequence end matches TRBJ2-7 better. The germline gives CDR1 MDHEN, CDR2 SYDVKM. This CDR3 has 17 amino acids. This CDR3 reads CASSPIWAPGPPGEQYF. Here the CDR3 DNA reads TGTGCCAGCAGTCCCATCTGGGCCCCGGGGCCTCCTGGCGAGCAGTACTTC.

This clonotype was detected a few times. The chain carries TRBV4-2 and TRBJ2-7, with TRBD2 identical over 9 bases. There are 14 residues in the CDR3. The germline V gene has CDR1 LGHNA and CDR2 YNFKEQ. J was trimmed by 6 bases and V by 0 bases; bases with no gene match: 3. CDR3 loop: CASSQEAGGFEQYF. CDR3 in DNA: TGTGCCAGCAGCCAAGAAGCGGGGGGCTTCGAGCAGTACTTC.

The chain has TRBV2 and TRBJ1-5; D is undetermined. Trimming pared 6 bases from V and 10 bases from J, leaving 13 bases between. Germline lookup yields CDR1 SNHLY and CDR2 FYNNEI. This CDR3 region has 12 residues. Here the CDR3 DNA reads TGTGCCAGCAGCCGAGTAGAGCACCCCCAGCATTTT. Encoded protein: CASSRVEHPQHF.

The V and J genes are TRBV29-1 and TRBJ2-7; 8 nucleotides line up with TRBD1. The CDR3 runs to 14 residues. The germline gives CDR1 SQVTM, CDR2 ANQGSEA. The junction had 6 bases not matched to a gene; V was cut back by 4 bases and J by 1 base. CDR3 protein: CSVANRQGSYEQYF. The CDR3 DNA reads as TGCAGCGTTGCGAATCGACAGGGGTCCTACGAGCAGTACTTC.

In this sample, this clonotype turned up once. This rearrangement joins TRBV9 to TRBJ1-1; tentatively, D is TRBD1 (5 bases). Trimming stripped 4 bases from V and 9 bases from J, with 19 bases between. CDR1 and CDR2 (germline): SGDLS, YYNGEE. The CDR3 covers 14 residues. CDR3 loop: CASSPPDRTIKAFF. CDR3 sequence (DNA): TGTGCCAGCAGCCCGCCGGACCGGACAATCAAAGCTTTCTTT. The whole variable domain, filled in from reference TRBV9 and TRBJ1-1, reads DSGVTQTPKHLITATGQRVTLRCSPRSGDLSVYWYQQSLDQGLQFLIQYYNGEERAKGNILERFSAQQFPDLHSELNLSSLELGDSALYFCASSPPDRTIKAFFGQGTRLTVV.

This clonotype was seen at least ten times. CDR3 in amino acids: CSAPGQGYNEQFF. CDR3 nucleotides: TGCAGTGCTCCGGGACAGGGATACAATGAGCAGTTCTTC. The rearrangement joins TRBV20-1 to TRBJ2-1; 9 bases align to TRBD1. V dropped 5 bases and J dropped 4; count of bases not matched to a gene: 3. Germline V gene data show CDR1 as DFQATT and CDR2 as SNEGSKA (reference sequence). There are 13 residues in the CDR3.

The chain links TRBV29-1 to TRBJ2-5, with D perhaps matching TRBD1 or TRBD2 (5 bases each). The J call is uncertain, as TRBJ2-7 better fits the DNA end. Germline V gene data show CDR1 as SQVTM and CDR2 as ANQGSEA. The CDR3 runs 12 residues. In DNA form, the CDR3 reads TGCAGCGTCCACGGGGACCGCTACGAGCAGTACTTC. This encodes CSVHGDRYEQYF.

The chain carries TRBV7-2 and TRBJ2-1; unclear D gene. Trimming stripped 1 base from V and 0 bases from J, with 7 bases between. The CDR3 covers 15 residues. Germline V gene lookup returns CDR1 SGHTA and CDR2 FQGNSA. The CDR3 nucleotides read TGTGCCAGCAGCTTAGGCTACAGCTCCTACAATGAGCAGTTCTTC. It translates to CASSLGYSSYNEQFF.

The chain uses TRBV20-1 and TRBJ2-7; the match to TRBD2 covers 8 bases. Germline assignment: CDR1 DFQATT and CDR2 SNEGSKA (reference sequence). J gave up 6 bases and V 2 bases, and 6 bases lay outside the gene matches. The CDR3 contains 13 residues. The DNA for the CDR3 is TGCAGTGCTAGAACCCCCGGGGGGGGCGAGCAGTACTTC. Translated: CSARTPGGGEQYF.

The genes are TRBV6-6 and TRBJ1-1, with no clear D. Trimming stripped 7 bases from V and 11 bases from J, with 14 bases between. Germline V gene sequence: CDR1 MNHNY, CDR2 SVGAGI (reference sequence). There are 11 residues in the CDR3. The CDR3 coding sequence is TGTGCCAGCATTGCTATTCCGGAGGCTTTCTTT. It encodes CASIAIPEAFF.

This sequence joins TRBV4-2 and TRBJ2-7; D is undetermined. V gave up 3 bases and J gave up 0 bases, with 15 bases separating them. The CDR3 length is 16 residues. From germline, CDR1 is LGHNA and CDR2 YNFKEQ. The CDR3 coding sequence is TGTGCCAGCAGCCAGAAGATGGAGACAAACTCCTACGAGCAGTACTTC. Amino acid sequence: CASSQKMETNSYEQYF.

This clonotype was seen only a few times. V and J are TRBV2 and TRBJ2-3; possibly TRBD2 for D (7 bases). Germline loops: CDR1 SNHLY, CDR2 FYNNEI. This CDR3 spans 13 amino acids. Trimming left V 8 bases short and J 6 bases short, with 15 bases between. CDR3 loop: CASRGARGDTQYF. CDR3 bases: TGTGCCAGCCGGGGGGCCCGCGGGGATACGCAGTATTTT.

V and J are TRBV6-2 or TRBV6-3 and TRBJ2-7, with 10 bases that match TRBD1. The CDR3 consists of 17 residues. The V gene's germline CDR1 is MNHEY and CDR2 SVGEGT. With V trimmed by 6 bases and J by 0 bases, 11 bases remained unmatched. Here the CDR3 reads CASRPDRGWDSSYEQYF. Here the CDR3 DNA reads TGTGCCAGCAGACCGGACAGGGGGTGGGATAGCTCCTACGAGCAGTACTTC.

This chain connects TRBV6-2 or TRBV6-3 to TRBJ2-7; D may be TRBD1 (6 bases). Trimming pared 1 base from V and 5 bases from J, leaving 21 bases between. Germline CDR1 and CDR2: MNHEY and SVGEGT. The CDR3 is 17 residues long. DNA for the CDR3: TGTGCCAGCAGTTACTACCCTGCAGGGGATTACGGAGACGAGCAGTACTTC. Translation gives CASSYYPAGDYGDEQYF.

The chain recombines TRBV20-1 with TRBJ2-3; D gene ambiguous. The CDR3 runs to 13 residues. V lost 2 bases to trimming and J lost 4 bases, with 10 bases between them. CDR1 and CDR2 (germline): DFQATT, SNEGSKA (reference sequence). The CDR3 here is CSARFPGPDTQYF. CDR3 sequence (DNA): TGCAGTGCTAGATTCCCGGGTCCAGATACGCAGTATTTT.

On this clonotype: A read error is possible here, since a much larger clone lies one base away. The V gene is TRBV10-3, the J gene TRBJ1-2; weak D call: TRBD1 (6 bases). Germline V gene sequence: CDR1 ENHRY, CDR2 SYGVKD. Trimming took 0 bases from V and 3 from J, leaving 8 bases between them. The CDR3 length is 14 residues. CDR3 bases: TGTGCCATCAGTGAGTCTCCAGGGGACTATGGCTACACCTTC. This encodes CAISESPGDYGYTF.

This chain connects TRBV2 to TRBJ2-1, with D possibly being TRBD1 (5 bases). The DNA end is more similar to TRBJ2-7, so the J call may be wrong. CDR1 is SNHLY, CDR2 FYNNEI, per germline. This CDR3 region has 14 residues. The CDR3 is CASSETDSYNEQYF. Here the CDR3 DNA reads TGTGCCAGCAGTGAGACCGACAGTTACAATGAGCAGTACTTC.